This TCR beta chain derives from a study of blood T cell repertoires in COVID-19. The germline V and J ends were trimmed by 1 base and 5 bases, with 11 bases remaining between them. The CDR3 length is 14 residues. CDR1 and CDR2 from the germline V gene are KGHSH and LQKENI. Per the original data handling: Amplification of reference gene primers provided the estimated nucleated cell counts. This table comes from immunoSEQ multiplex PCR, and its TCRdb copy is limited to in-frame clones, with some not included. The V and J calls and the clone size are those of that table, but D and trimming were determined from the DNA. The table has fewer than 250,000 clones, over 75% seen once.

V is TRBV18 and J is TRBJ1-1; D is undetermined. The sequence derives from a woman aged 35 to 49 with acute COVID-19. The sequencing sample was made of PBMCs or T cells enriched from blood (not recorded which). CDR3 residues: CASSPQAVGTEAFF. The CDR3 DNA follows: TGTGCCAGCTCACCACAGGCGGTGGGTACTGAAGCTTTCTTT.